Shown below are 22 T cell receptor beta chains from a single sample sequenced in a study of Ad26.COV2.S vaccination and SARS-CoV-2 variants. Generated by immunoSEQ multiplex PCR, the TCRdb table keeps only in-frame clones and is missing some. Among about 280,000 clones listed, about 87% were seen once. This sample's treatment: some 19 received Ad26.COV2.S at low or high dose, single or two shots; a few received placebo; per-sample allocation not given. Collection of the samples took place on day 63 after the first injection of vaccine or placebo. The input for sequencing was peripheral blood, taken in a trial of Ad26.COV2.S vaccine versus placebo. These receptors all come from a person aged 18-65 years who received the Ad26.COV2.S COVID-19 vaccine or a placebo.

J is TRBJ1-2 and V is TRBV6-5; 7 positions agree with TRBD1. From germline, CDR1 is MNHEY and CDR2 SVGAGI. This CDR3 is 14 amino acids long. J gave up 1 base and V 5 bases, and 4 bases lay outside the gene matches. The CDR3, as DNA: TGTGCCAGCAGTAAGGGACAGATTAACTATGGCTACACCTTC. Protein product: CASSKGQINYGYTF.

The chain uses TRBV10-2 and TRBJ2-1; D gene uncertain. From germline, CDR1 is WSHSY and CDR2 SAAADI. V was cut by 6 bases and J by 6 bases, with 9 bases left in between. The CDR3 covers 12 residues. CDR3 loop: CASRDLGNEQFF. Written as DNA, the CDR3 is TGCGCCAGCAGGGACCTGGGCAATGAGCAGTTCTTC.

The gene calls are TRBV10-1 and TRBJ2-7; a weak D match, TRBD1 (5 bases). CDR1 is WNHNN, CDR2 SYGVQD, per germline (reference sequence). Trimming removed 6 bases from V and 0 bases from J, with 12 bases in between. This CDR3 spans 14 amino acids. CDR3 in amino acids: CASRGLGGSYEQYF. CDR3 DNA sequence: TGCGCCAGCAGGGGGCTTGGCGGCTCCTACGAGCAGTACTTC.

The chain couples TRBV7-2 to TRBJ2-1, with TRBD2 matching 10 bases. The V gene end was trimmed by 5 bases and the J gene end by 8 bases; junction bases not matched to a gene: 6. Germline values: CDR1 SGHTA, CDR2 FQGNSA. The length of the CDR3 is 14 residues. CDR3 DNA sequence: TGTGCCAGCAGCGTTAGCGGGGGGCCGGATGAGCAGTTCTTC. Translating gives CASSVSGGPDEQFF.

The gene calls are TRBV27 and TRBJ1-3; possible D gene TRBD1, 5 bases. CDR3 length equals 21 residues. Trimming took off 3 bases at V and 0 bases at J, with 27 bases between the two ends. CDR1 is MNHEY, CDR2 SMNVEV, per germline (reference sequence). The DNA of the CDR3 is TGTGCCAGCAGTTTCATCCCTCCAGGGCCCAAAACCTTAAGCTCTGGAAACACCATATATTTT. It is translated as CASSFIPPGPKTLSSGNTIYF.

CDR3 bases: TGTGCCAGCAGCTTAGCCGGGACAGGGACCCAAGAGACCCAGTACTTC. Encoded protein: CASSLAGTGTQETQYF. The V call is TRBV7-9, the J call TRBJ2-5; 9 bases are a match to TRBD1. Losses at the gene ends were 0 bases for V and 1 base for J; bases not matched to a gene: 3. Germline assignment: CDR1 SEHNR and CDR2 FQNEAQ (reference sequence). This CDR3 region has 16 residues.

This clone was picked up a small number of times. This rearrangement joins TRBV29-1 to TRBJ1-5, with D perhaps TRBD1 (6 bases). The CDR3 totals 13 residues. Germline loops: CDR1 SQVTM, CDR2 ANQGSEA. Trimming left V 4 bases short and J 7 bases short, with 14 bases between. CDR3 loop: CSVGGGGRQPQHF. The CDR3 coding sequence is TGCAGCGTTGGAGGGGGGGGACGACAGCCCCAGCATTTT.

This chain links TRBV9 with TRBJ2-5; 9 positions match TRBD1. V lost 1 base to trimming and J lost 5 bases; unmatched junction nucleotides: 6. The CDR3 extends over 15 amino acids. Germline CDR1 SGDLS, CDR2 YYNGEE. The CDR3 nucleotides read TGTGCCAGCAGCGTAAGGACAGGGGATGTTGAGACCCAGTACTTC. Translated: CASSVRTGDVETQYF.

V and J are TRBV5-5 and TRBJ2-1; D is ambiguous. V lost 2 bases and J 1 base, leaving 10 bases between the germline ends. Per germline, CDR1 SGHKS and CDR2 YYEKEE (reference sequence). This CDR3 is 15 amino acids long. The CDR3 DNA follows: TGTGCCAGCAGCTTTTGGAAACAGTCCTACAATGAGCAGTTCTTC. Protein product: CASSFWKQSYNEQFF.

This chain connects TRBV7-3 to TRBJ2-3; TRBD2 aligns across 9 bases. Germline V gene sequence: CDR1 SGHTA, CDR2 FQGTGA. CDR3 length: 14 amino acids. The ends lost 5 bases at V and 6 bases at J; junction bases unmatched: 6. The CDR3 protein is CASSLLSGGDTQYF. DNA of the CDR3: TGTGCCAGCAGCCTCTTAAGCGGGGGGGATACGCAGTATTTT.

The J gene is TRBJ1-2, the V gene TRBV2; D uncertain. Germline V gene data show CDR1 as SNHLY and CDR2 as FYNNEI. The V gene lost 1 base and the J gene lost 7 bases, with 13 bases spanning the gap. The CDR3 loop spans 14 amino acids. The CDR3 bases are TGTGCCAGCAGTGAAGGATTTTTTGGCGTTGGCTACACCTTC. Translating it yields CASSEGFFGVGYTF.

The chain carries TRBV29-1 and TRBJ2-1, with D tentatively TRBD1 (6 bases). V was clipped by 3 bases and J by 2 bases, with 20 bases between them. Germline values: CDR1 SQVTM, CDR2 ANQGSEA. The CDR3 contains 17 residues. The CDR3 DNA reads TGCAGCGTTGATGGCCTAGGCGAAGGGACAACCTACAATGAGCAGTTCTTC. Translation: CSVDGLGEGTTYNEQFF.

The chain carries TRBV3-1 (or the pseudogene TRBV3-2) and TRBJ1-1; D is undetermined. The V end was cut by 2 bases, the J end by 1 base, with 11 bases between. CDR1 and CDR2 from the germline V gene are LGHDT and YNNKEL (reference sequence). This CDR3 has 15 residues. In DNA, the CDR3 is TGTGCCAGCAGCCAATATGGCGGGCCGAACACTGAAGCTTTCTTT. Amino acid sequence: CASSQYGGPNTEAFF.

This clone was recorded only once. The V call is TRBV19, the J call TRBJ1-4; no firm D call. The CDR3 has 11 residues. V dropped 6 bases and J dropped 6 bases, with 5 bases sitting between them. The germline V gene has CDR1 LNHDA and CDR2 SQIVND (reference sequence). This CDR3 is CASSGYEKLFF. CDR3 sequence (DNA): TGTGCCAGTAGCGGGTATGAAAAACTGTTTTTT.

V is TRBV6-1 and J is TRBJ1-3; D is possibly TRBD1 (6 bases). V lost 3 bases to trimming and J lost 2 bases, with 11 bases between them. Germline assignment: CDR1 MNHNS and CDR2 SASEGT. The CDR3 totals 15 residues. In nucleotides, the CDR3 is TGTGCCAGCAGTGAGGGGGCGAACGCTGGAAACACCATATATTTT. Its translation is CASSEGANAGNTIYF.

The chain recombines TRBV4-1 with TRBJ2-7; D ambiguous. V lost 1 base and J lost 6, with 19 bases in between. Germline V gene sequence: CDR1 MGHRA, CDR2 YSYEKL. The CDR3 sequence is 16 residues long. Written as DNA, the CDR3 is TGCGCCAGCAGCCAAGTAGTGGACCCTACCCCTCGCGAGCAGTACTTC. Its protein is CASSQVVDPTPREQYF.

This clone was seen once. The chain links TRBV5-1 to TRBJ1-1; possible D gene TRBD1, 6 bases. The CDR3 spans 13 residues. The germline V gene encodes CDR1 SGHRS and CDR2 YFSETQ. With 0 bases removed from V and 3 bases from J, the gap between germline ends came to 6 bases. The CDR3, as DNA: TGCGCCAGCAGCTTGGCAGGGGACACTGAAGCTTTCTTT. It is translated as CASSLAGDTEAFF.

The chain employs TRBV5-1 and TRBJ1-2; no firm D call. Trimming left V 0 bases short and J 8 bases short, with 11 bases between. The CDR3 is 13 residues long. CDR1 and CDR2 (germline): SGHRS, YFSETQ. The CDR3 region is CASSLDVRLGYTF. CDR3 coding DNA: TGCGCCAGCAGCTTGGATGTTCGATTGGGCTACACCTTC.

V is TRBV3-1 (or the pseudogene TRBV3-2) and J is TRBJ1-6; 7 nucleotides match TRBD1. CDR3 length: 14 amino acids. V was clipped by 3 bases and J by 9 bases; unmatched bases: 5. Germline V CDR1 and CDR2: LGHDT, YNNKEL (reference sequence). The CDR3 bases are TGTGCCAGCAGCCAGACAGGGCTTTTTTCACCCCTCCACTTT. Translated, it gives CASSQTGLFSPLHF.

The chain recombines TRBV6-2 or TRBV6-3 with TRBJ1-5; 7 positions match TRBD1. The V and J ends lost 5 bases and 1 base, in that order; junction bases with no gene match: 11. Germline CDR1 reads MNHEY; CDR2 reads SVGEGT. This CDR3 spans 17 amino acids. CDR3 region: CASSRRQGAVSNQPQHF. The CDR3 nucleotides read TGTGCCAGCAGTAGAAGACAGGGCGCGGTCAGCAATCAGCCCCAGCATTTT.

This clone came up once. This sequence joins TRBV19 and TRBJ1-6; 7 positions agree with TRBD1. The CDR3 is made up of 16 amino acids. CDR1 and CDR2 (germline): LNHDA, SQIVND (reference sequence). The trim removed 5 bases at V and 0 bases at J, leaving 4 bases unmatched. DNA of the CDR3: TGTGCCAGTAGTCCACAGGGGAGCTCCTATAATTCACCCCTCCACTTT. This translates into CASSPQGSSYNSPLHF.

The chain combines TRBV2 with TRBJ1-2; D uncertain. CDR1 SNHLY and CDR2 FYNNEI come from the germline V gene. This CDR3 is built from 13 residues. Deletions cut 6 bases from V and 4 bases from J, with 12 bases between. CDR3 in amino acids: CASSDRTAYGYTF. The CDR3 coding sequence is TGTGCCAGCAGCGATAGGACGGCCTATGGCTACACCTTC.